The TCR beta chain described here comes from a study of blood T cell repertoires in COVID-19. Study context: The United States, Italy and Spain provided the acute and convalescent COVID-19 samples.

V trimming: 1 base; J trimming: 6 bases; junction bases outside the gene matches: 14. This CDR3 comprises 20 residues. Germline V gene data show CDR1 as SGHVS and CDR2 as FNYEAQ. Exposed study participants had met a COVID-19 case within 2 weeks before entry. Clones were read by immunoSEQ multiplex PCR, and TCRdb kept only the in-frame ones, dropping some. The sample includes about 300,000 clones, 85% of them seen just once. The rearrangement joins TRBV7-6 to TRBJ2-1; 14 nucleotides agree with TRBD2. The source is a woman aged 25-40 years who had been exposed to COVID-19. The sequenced sample was PBMCs or T cells enriched from blood (not recorded which). The CDR3 sequence is CASSLGIGLAGGPGFNEQFF. The CDR3 DNA follows: TGTGCCAGCAGCTTAGGGATAGGACTAGCGGGAGGACCGGGATTCAATGAGCAGTTCTTC. The full variable domain, with the rest looked up from reference TRBV7-6 and TRBJ2-1, is GAGVSQSPRYKVTKRGQDVALRCDPISGHVSLYWYRQALGQGPEFLTYFNYEAQQDKSGLPNDRFSAERPEGSISTLTIQRTEQRDSAMYRCASSLGIGLAGGPGFNEQFFGPGTRLTVL.